This section outlines one TCR beta chain sequence together with its context. Its matching antigen is unknown. The data stem from a study of vaccination effects on CD4 cells after COVID-19. The study, taken as a whole, reports: Marked contraction was observed in infection-induced and vaccine-induced clones late after vaccination.

There are 15 residues in the CDR3. The repertoire was sequenced with immunoSEQ multiplex PCR; TCRdb's copy has only in-frame clones and lacks some. This sample has roughly 45,000 clones; around 70% occur once, and the top ten carry 9.5% to 10%. Once cultured for approximately eleven days, the cells underwent separation to obtain CD4+ T cells. As their vaccination, participants received two doses of either BNT162b2 or mRNA-1273. This receptor was identified in a human donor who received a COVID-19 vaccine. The sequencing here drew on CD4+ T cells from PBMCs cultured without peptide, taken after COVID-19 vaccination. The chain recombines TRBV1 with TRBJ2-7; the table's D call TRBD2 went unverified against the DNA. TRBV1 is a listed pseudogene. CDR3 nucleotide sequence: TGCACCAGCAGCCTCGGGGGGGCACTCTCCTACGAGCAGTACTTC. It encodes CTSSLGGALSYEQYF.